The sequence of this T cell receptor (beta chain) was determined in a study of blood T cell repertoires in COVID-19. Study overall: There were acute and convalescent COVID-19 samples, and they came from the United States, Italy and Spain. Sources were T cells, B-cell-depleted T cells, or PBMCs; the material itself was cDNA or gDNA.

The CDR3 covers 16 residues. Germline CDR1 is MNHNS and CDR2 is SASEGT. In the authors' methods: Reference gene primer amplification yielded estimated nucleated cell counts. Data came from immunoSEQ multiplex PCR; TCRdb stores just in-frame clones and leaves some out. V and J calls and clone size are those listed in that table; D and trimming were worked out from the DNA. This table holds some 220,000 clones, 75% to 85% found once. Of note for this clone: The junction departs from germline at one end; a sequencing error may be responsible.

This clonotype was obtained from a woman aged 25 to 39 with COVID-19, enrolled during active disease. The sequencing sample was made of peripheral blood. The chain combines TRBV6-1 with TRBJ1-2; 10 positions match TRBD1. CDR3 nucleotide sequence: TGTGCCAGCAGTGAAGCGCTGGGACAGGGGCTTTTTTTCCGGCTTTTC. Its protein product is CASSEALGQGLFFRLF.